This TCR beta chain was sequenced in a study of blood T cells in healthy people across ages. It was with a sample-barcoded 5' primer and a J-beta primer mix that a second PCR of about 6 to 12 cycles was run. TCRdb called the 5' RACE reads again in MiXCR, with one record for every CDR3 protein. The sample carries approximately 350,000 distinct CDR3 sequences, about 52% recorded once. This CDR3 has 14 amino acids. The germline V gene encodes CDR1 ENHRY and CDR2 SYGVKD. V was trimmed by 3 bases and J by 2 bases, leaving 11 bases between them. The TCR was taken from a man in his sixties in good health. The V gene is TRBV10-3, the J gene TRBJ2-7; no reliable D call. Sequences were obtained from blood. The CDR3 reads CAISDRSGAYEQYF. CDR3 DNA: TGTGCCATCAGTGACCGCTCAGGTGCCTACGAGCAGTACTTC.